The 10 T cell receptor beta chains below were found in one sample sequenced in a study of long-term antiretroviral therapy in people with HIV. The assay used was immunoSEQ (version v3.0), run at survey level. Method: immunoSEQ multiplex PCR; TCRdb's copy keeps in-frame clones and lacks some. The repertoire holds 15,000 to 25,000 clones, about nine tenths seen once, with roughly a tenth in the top ten. Sequences were derived from unsorted PBMCs, sampled 4.4 years before starting antiretroviral therapy. These receptors were collected from a woman in her 30s with HIV.

The CDR3 region is CASSLGLAGLSEDTQYF. CDR3 nucleotide sequence: TGTGCCAGCAGTTTGGGACTAGCGGGGTTGTCTGAAGATACGCAGTATTTT. The chain has TRBV27 and TRBJ2-3; TRBD2 matches at 13 bases. There are 17 residues in the CDR3. The germline gives CDR1 MNHEY, CDR2 SMNVEV (reference sequence). With V trimmed by 3 bases and J by 5 bases, 8 bases remained unmatched.

This chain uses TRBV28 with TRBJ1-5; 9 bases line up with TRBD1. V lost 6 bases and J lost 2; bases outside the gene matches: 5. This CDR3 comprises 15 residues. CDR1 is MDHEN and CDR2 is SYDVKM in the germline V gene. CDR3 sequence: CASRLRQGGNQPQHF. CDR3 DNA: TGTGCCAGCAGACTCCGACAGGGGGGCAATCAGCCCCAGCATTTT.

This rearrangement joins TRBV7-9 to TRBJ2-5; TRBD2 agrees at 9 bases. CDR3 size: 16 residues. V lost 1 base to trimming and J lost 4 bases; unmatched junction nucleotides: 7. Germline CDR1 reads SEHNR; CDR2 reads FQNEAQ (reference sequence). CDR3 protein: CASSLVGSGLAETQYF. For the CDR3, the DNA is TGTGCCAGCAGCTTAGTGGGCTCGGGACTAGCAGAGACCCAGTACTTC.

The rearrangement uses TRBV6-1 and TRBJ2-1; possibly TRBD1 for D (6 bases). CDR3 size: 12 residues. Germline CDR1 and CDR2: MNHNS and SASEGT. V was trimmed by 0 bases and J by 15 bases, leaving 12 bases between them. The CDR3 protein is CASSEAHRVRFF. The CDR3 DNA reads as TGTGCCAGCAGTGAAGCACACAGGGTCAGGTTCTTC.

DNA for the CDR3: TGCGCCAGCAGCTTCGGCGGATCCGCAACTAATGAAAAACTGTTTTTT. Translation gives CASSFGGSATNEKLFF. V and J are TRBV5-1 and TRBJ1-4; D is unclear. Germline-derived CDR1 and CDR2 are SGHRS and YFSETQ. V was clipped by 2 bases and J by 0 bases, with 11 bases between them. The CDR3 is 16 amino acids.

This rearrangement joins TRBV7-2 to TRBJ2-3; D is unresolved. The V gene lost 6 bases and the J gene lost 2 bases, with 15 bases spanning the gap. Germline lookup yields CDR1 SGHTA and CDR2 FQGNSA. The length of the CDR3 is 15 residues. DNA of the CDR3: TGTGCCAGCAGAGCTCCAGCTGGCTTCACAGATACGCAGTATTTT. Protein: CASRAPAGFTDTQYF.

V and J are TRBV27 and TRBJ2-1, with D unresolved. The CDR3 is made up of 13 amino acids. The V and J ends lost 0 bases and 5 bases respectively, with 5 bases between them. The germline CDR1 and CDR2 sequences are MNHEY and SMNVEV (reference sequence). CDR3 in DNA: TGTGCCAGCAGTTTATCGAAGAACAATGAGCAGTTCTTC. Translating gives CASSLSKNNEQFF.

The J gene is TRBJ2-7, the V gene TRBV6-1; D unresolved. The V end was cut by 4 bases, the J end by 3 bases, with 10 bases between. CDR1 and CDR2 (germline): MNHNS, SASEGT. CDR3 size: 13 residues. The CDR3 sequence: CASSAGGGYEQYF. Here the CDR3 DNA reads TGTGCCAGCAGTGCGGGTGGTGGCTACGAGCAGTACTTC.

This clone has a single count. V is TRBV5-4 and J is TRBJ2-3, with D possibly matching TRBD2 (7 bases). V lost 0 bases, J lost 4 bases, and 18 bases lay in between. The CDR3 consists of 17 residues. CDR1 is SGHNT, CDR2 YYREEE, per germline (reference sequence). Written as DNA, the CDR3 is TGTGCCAGCAGCTTGGTACTCACGGGGGGCGGGCCAGATACGCAGTATTTT. Translated: CASSLVLTGGGPDTQYF. The whole variable domain, filled in from reference TRBV5-4 and TRBJ2-3, reads ETGVTQSPTHLIKTRGQQVTLRCSSQSGHNTVSWYQQALGQGPQFIFQYYREEENGRGNFPPRFSGLQFPNYSSELNVNALELDDSALYLCASSLVLTGGGPDTQYFGPGTRLTVL.

V is TRBV6-4 and J is TRBJ2-6; TRBD2 matches 7 bases. This CDR3 has 18 residues. Germline lookup yields CDR1 MRHNA and CDR2 SNTAGT. With V trimmed by 0 bases and J by 1 base, 6 bases remained unmatched. The CDR3 loop is CASSDSREGSSGANVLTF. CDR3 in DNA: TGTGCCAGCAGTGACTCGAGGGAGGGGTCTTCTGGGGCCAACGTCCTGACTTTC.